Listed below are T cell receptor beta chains from one sample, sequenced in a study of T-cell memory formation after mild COVID-19. TCRdb redid the calling of the 5' RACE reads with MiXCR, one entry per CDR3 protein. The repertoire holds about 120,000 distinct CDR3 sequences, with roughly 20% as singletons. Sequenced input: PBMCs or a T cell subset sorted from them (not recorded which). These TCRs come from a man aged 18 to 30 who had mild COVID-19 (a few samples of this study predate the infection). Cell type and time point are not known. The conserved cysteine and the conserved F or W are not part of the CDR3 here.

TRBJ1-4 | TRBV7-2 | ASSPFGTATNEKLF
TRBJ2-5 | TRBV7-6 | ASTLLAGGMNKTQY
TRBJ2-3 | TRBV6-5 | ASSYSSGGAPDTQY
TRBJ2-3 | TRBV5-1 | ASSYTGSFTDTQY
TRBJ1-2 | TRBV4-3 | ASSRERTGTNYGYT
TRBJ1-2 | TRBV5-1 | ASSLARDRDGYT
TRBJ1-2 | TRBV5-1 | ASSLNGDGYT
TRBJ1-2 | TRBV27 | ASGTHRNHYGYT
TRBJ2-1 | TRBV7-9 | ASSSLGRAEQF
TRBJ2-7 | TRBV27 | ASSLSGPPGDYEQY
TRBJ2-2 | TRBV19 | ASSSRGVGGELF
TRBJ1-1 | TRBV10-3 | AIRGGTEAF
TRBJ2-1 | TRBV7-9 | ASSLNDDEQF
TRBJ2-7 | TRBV2 | ASIISEYEQY
TRBJ2-1 | TRBV11-2 | ASSTLTGYNEQF
TRBJ1-2 | TRBV20-1 | SARDISGYT
TRBJ2-1 | TRBV10-3 | AIKGNNEQF
TRBJ1-1 | TRBV7-2 | ASSFRERRSFTEAF
TRBJ1-2 | TRBV7-9 | ASSGDAGFGYT
TRBJ2-1 | TRBV12-3/TRBV12-4 | ASSMTGEQGVNEQF
TRBJ1-1 | TRBV28 | ASSLWEQGRSTEAF
TRBJ1-5 | TRBV27 | ASSPAGAGQPQH
TRBJ2-5 | TRBV9 | ASSGGLAGTQETQY
TRBJ2-3 | TRBV4-1 | ASTREWMGTDTQY
TRBJ1-2 | TRBV6-5 | ASSYSPRQGINVSYT
TRBJ1-6 | TRBV7-9 | ASSSPVPNSPLH
TRBJ2-6 | TRBV24-1 | ATSATSGANVLT
TRBJ1-2 | TRBV7-7 | ASSLVYKGPGGYT
TRBJ2-2 | TRBV20-1 | SASLAGPQAGELF
TRBJ2-6 | TRBV7-8 | ATVGGRTLSGANVLT
TRBJ2-3 | TRBV6-2/TRBV6-3 | ASSYGGQSTDTQY
TRBJ1-1 | TRBV10-3 | AISDPTGLNTEAF
TRBJ1-4 | TRBV7-8 | ASTFLGTTTNEKLF
TRBJ2-3 | TRBV6-6 | ASVASGVTSTDTQY
TRBJ1-6 | TRBV19 | ASETGGAGSPLH
TRBJ1-2 | TRBV5-5 | ASRQESDGYT
TRBJ1-1 | TRBV6-5 | ASSRTRGPAEAF
TRBJ2-1 | TRBV5-5 | ASTLSNNEQF
TRBJ2-4 | TRBV28 | ASSSKVYRPNIQY
TRBJ1-5 | TRBV20-1 | SAEGGGLGHQPQH
TRBJ1-6 | TRBV5-1 | ASSLAQRNSPLH
TRBJ2-3 | TRBV7-7 | ASSLGRGPSTDTQY
TRBJ1-2 | TRBV7-9 | ASSLKVLYGYT
TRBJ2-5 | TRBV20-1 | SADRGDGETQY
TRBJ2-1 | TRBV2 | ASRGTPNEQF
TRBJ2-3 | TRBV19 | ASSITASSTDTQY
TRBJ2-2 | TRBV15 | ATSEDSLNTGELF
TRBJ1-1 | TRBV27 | ASSISTGEHTEAF
TRBJ1-5 | TRBV6-2/TRBV6-3 | ASNVLGAYNQPQH
TRBJ2-1 | TRBV11-2 | ASASDPSSYNEQF
TRBJ2-7 | TRBV7-9 | ASSLGDYYEQY
TRBJ2-2 | TRBV30 | AWSKGLAGGVFTGELF
TRBJ2-5 | TRBV7-2 | ASSLTRGRGETQY
TRBJ1-6 | TRBV6-5 | ASSYQGYNSPLH